Detailed here is one TCR beta chain. Its antigen is as yet unknown. The CDR3 is made up of 13 amino acids. Germline V gene sequence: CDR1 LNHDA, CDR2 SQIVND (reference sequence). Trimming stripped 3 bases from V and 4 bases from J, with 9 bases between. Reverse transcription of all isolated RNA meant that expressed TCRB transcripts were sequenced. Assay: immunoSEQ multiplex PCR; the TCRdb copy retains only in-frame clones and omits some. Seen here are around 360,000 clones, over 9.5% observed once, and the top ten hold about 0.01%. These data are taken from a study of beta chain features in type 1 diabetes. The study's findings and limits: Shorter TCRB CDR3s, moderately but significantly so, marked every one of the four CD4+ subsets in Type 1 diabetes patients.

The sample comprised naive CD4+ T cells from blood. The chain has TRBV19 and TRBJ1-1, with D perhaps matching TRBD1 (5 bases). This receptor was identified in a woman between 18 and 30 years old with type 1 diabetes. The CDR3 protein is CASSIGGSTEAFF. CDR3 nucleotides: TGTGCCAGTAGTATCGGGGGATCCACTGAAGCTTTCTTT.